This is a list of T cell receptor beta chains from one sample in a study of blood T cell repertoires in COVID-19. Using immunoSEQ multiplex PCR, the repertoire was profiled, and TCRdb retains in-frame clones only, with some absent. There are 300,000 to 400,000 clones in the sample; 80% to 90% occur only once, and around 1% lies in the top ten. Sequenced sample: PBMCs or T cells enriched from blood (not recorded which). The source of these receptors is a young man who had recovered from COVID-19. The conserved cysteine and the conserved F or W are not part of the CDR3 here.

v_gene	j_gene	CDR3aa
TRBV29-1	TRBJ2-7	SVDGGSYEQY
TRBV25-1	TRBJ2-5	ASSDPTGIQQTQY
TRBV7-3	TRBJ1-1	ASSPGPGTEAF
TRBV7-2	TRBJ2-1	ASSLVGGSYNEQF
TRBV7-2	TRBJ1-5	ASSFYGNQPQH
TRBV9	TRBJ1-3	ASSVGGSLLSGNTIY
TRBV18	TRBJ2-7	ASSPTGGWGVPTYEQY
TRBV30	TRBJ2-5	AWSVHRLALGETQY
TRBV27	TRBJ1-4	ASSFRRQSRATNEKLF
TRBV6-4	TRBJ1-1	ASSETGGMDEAF
TRBV2	TRBJ2-2	ASSWTGFGTGELF